This passage covers 28 T cell receptor beta chains from one sample sequenced in a study of shared clonotypes between healthy human individuals. The method was immunoSEQ multiplex PCR; TCRdb's version includes in-frame clones alone and lacks a portion of them. The sample includes about 1.1 million clones, 70% to 80% of them seen just once. Sequences were obtained from memory CD4+ T cells from PBMCs. This sample's subset: CD45RA-negative fraction. The receptors stem from a man aged 18 to 35 in good health. Some clones in this sample may be carry-over from other donors' samples.

This chain links TRBV5-4 with TRBJ1-1; no clear D. The CDR3 sequence is 14 residues long. V lost 1 base and J lost 8, with 15 bases in between. CDR1 and CDR2 from the germline V gene are SGHNT and YYREEE (reference sequence). The CDR3 here is CASSLPSPDGEAFF. CDR3 sequence (DNA): TGTGCCAGCAGCTTGCCGAGCCCGGACGGGGAAGCTTTCTTT.

CDR3 bases: TGTGCCAGCAGCCCCGAACAGGGGTATGAGCAGTACTTC. This codes for CASSPEQGYEQYF. The chain uses TRBV7-6 and TRBJ2-7; 7 nucleotides align to TRBD1. V gave up 5 bases and J gave up 7 bases; unmatched junction bases: 8. This CDR3 is 13 amino acids long. Germline values: CDR1 SGHVS, CDR2 FNYEAQ. The full variable domain, rest sourced from reference TRBV7-6 and TRBJ2-7, is GAGVSQSPRYKVTKRGQDVALRCDPISGHVSLYWYRQALGQGPEFLTYFNYEAQQDKSGLPNDRFSAERPEGSISTLTIQRTEQRDSAMYRCASSPEQGYEQYFGPGTRLTVT.

The J gene is TRBJ1-2, the V gene TRBV7-3; 7 bases are shared with TRBD1. The CDR3 is 13 residues long. Germline assignment: CDR1 SGHTA and CDR2 FQGTGA. Germline trimming cut 5 bases from V and 5 bases from J; bases unmatched to any gene: 5. The CDR3 region has the DNA TGTGCCAGCAGCCCAGGGGGACCGTATGGCTACACCTTC. Translating it yields CASSPGGPYGYTF.

This sequence joins TRBV4-2 and TRBJ2-7; 14 bases match TRBD2. V lost 0 bases to trimming and J lost 2 bases; unmatched junction nucleotides: 6. The CDR3 consists of 18 residues. In germline, CDR1 is LGHNA, CDR2 YNFKEQ. DNA of the CDR3: TGTGCCAGCAGCCAAGAGTCGGGACTAGCGGGAGTGGCCTACGAGCAGTACTTC. Translated, it gives CASSQESGLAGVAYEQYF.

The chain joins TRBV7-8 to TRBJ2-4; D ambiguous. The V gene's germline CDR1 is SGHVS and CDR2 FQNEAQ. The CDR3 loop spans 12 amino acids. Trimming pared 0 bases from V and 3 bases from J, leaving 0 bases between. The CDR3 DNA is TGTGCCAGCAGCTTAGCCAAAAACATTCAGTACTTC. Protein product: CASSLAKNIQYF. The full variable domain, its missing parts supplied by reference TRBV7-8 and TRBJ2-4, is GAGVSQSPRYKVAKRGQDVALRCDPISGHVSLFWYQQALGQGPEFLTYFQNEAQLDKSGLPSDRFFAERPEGSVSTLKIQRTQQEDSAVYLCASSLAKNIQYFGAGTRLSVL.

This sequence joins TRBV9 and TRBJ2-2; 11 bases fit TRBD2. The CDR3 contains 16 residues. The J segment lost 4 bases and the V segment lost 3 bases, leaving 5 bases of the junction unmatched. CDR1 is SGDLS, CDR2 YYNGEE, per germline. The CDR3 here is CASSAGLAAVTGELFF. The CDR3 DNA follows: TGTGCCAGCAGCGCGGGACTAGCGGCGGTCACCGGGGAGCTGTTTTTT.

Notes on this clone: Distinct nucleotide sequences in the sample also encode this CDR3. The J gene is TRBJ2-7, the V gene TRBV2; 7 bases align to TRBD1. The junction had 1 base not matched to a gene; V was cut back by 3 bases and J by 2 bases. Per germline, CDR1 SNHLY and CDR2 FYNNEI. The CDR3 is 13 amino acids. In DNA, the CDR3 is TGTGCCAGCAGTGAGACAGGGACCTACGAGCAGTACTTC. Translating gives CASSETGTYEQYF.

V is TRBV6-6 and J is TRBJ2-3; a weak D match, TRBD2 (6 bases). Germline V gene data show CDR1 as MNHNY and CDR2 as SVGAGI (reference sequence). This CDR3 comprises 14 residues. V was clipped by 4 bases and J by 3 bases, with 11 bases between them. The CDR3 is CASSFGGSTDTQYF. Written as DNA, the CDR3 is TGTGCCAGCAGTTTTGGGGGGTCAACAGATACGCAGTATTTT.

The genes are TRBV6-1 and TRBJ2-7; D uncertain. The CDR3 spans 12 residues. The germline V gene has CDR1 MNHNS and CDR2 SASEGT. V was cut by 1 base and J by 4 bases, with 5 bases left in between. This chain's CDR3 is CASSEGVYEQYF. CDR3 sequence (DNA): TGTGCCAGCAGTGAAGGGGTTTACGAGCAGTACTTC.

The chain has TRBV4-1 and TRBJ1-3; no reliable D call. This CDR3 comprises 14 residues. V dropped 4 bases and J dropped 4 bases, with 11 bases sitting between them. The germline V gene has CDR1 MGHRA and CDR2 YSYEKL. DNA for the CDR3: TGCGCCAGCAGCCCCCTGGACGGAGGAAACACCATATATTTT. Protein sequence: CASSPLDGGNTIYF.

This chain connects TRBV7-8 to TRBJ1-1; D unresolved. Germline V lookup: CDR1 SGHVS, CDR2 FQNEAQ. Deletions cut 1 base from V and 0 bases from J, with 9 bases between. The CDR3 spans 15 residues. The CDR3 nucleotides are TGTGCCAGCAGCTTAGAAGGATTACTGAACACTGAAGCTTTCTTT. Its protein product is CASSLEGLLNTEAFF.

The V call is TRBV5-4, the J call TRBJ1-1, with D unresolved. The CDR3 covers 11 residues. The germline gives CDR1 SGHNT, CDR2 YYREEE (reference sequence). V gave up 4 bases and J gave up 1 base, with 2 bases separating them. The DNA for the CDR3 is TGTGCCAGCAGCCAGAACACTGAAGCTTTCTTT. Protein: CASSQNTEAFF.

The gene calls are TRBV30 and TRBJ2-3; maybe TRBD1 (6 bases). Trimming removed 0 bases at V and 2 bases at J, with 15 bases between. Germline-derived CDR1 and CDR2 are GTSNPN and SVGIG (reference sequence). This CDR3 is built from 16 residues. CDR3 DNA: TGTGCCTGGAGTGTGGGACACAACGGGCCCACAGATACGCAGTATTTT. It translates to CAWSVGHNGPTDTQYF.

This clone was observed a handful of times. This specimen includes other DNA sequences encoding the same CDR3. The chain has TRBV7-9 and TRBJ1-2; no definite D call. Germline V gene data show CDR1 as SEHNR and CDR2 as FQNEAQ (reference sequence). The germline V and J ends were trimmed by 1 base and 0 bases, with 9 bases remaining between them. CDR3 size: 15 residues. The CDR3 loop is CASSLGQAPNYGYTF. The DNA for the CDR3 is TGTGCCAGCAGCTTAGGCCAGGCCCCTAACTATGGCTACACCTTC. The full variable domain, its missing parts supplied by reference TRBV7-9 and TRBJ1-2, is DTGVSQNPRHKITKRGQNVTFRCDPISEHNRLYWYRQTLGQGPEFLTYFQNEAQLEKSRLLSDRFSAERPKGSFSTLEIQRTEQGDSAMYLCASSLGQAPNYGYTFGSGTRLTVV.

This rearrangement joins TRBV2 to TRBJ2-5; a weak D match, TRBD2 (5 bases). Germline loops: CDR1 SNHLY, CDR2 FYNNEI. V was trimmed by 4 bases and J by 3 bases, leaving 9 bases between them. The CDR3 is 13 amino acids. The CDR3 DNA follows: TGTGCCAGCAGTGTTCTAGCAGAAGAGACCCAGTACTTC. As protein: CASSVLAEETQYF.

J is TRBJ2-7 and V is TRBV6-1, with 10 bases lining up with TRBD2. The V segment lost 2 bases and the J segment 2 bases; nucleotides outside the gene matches: 6. The CDR3 sequence is 16 residues long. CDR1 is MNHNS and CDR2 is SASEGT in the germline V gene. CDR3 DNA: TGTGCCAGCAGTGAACAGACTAGCGGGCTACCCTACGAGCAGTACTTC. This encodes CASSEQTSGLPYEQYF.

This chain links TRBV21-1 with TRBJ2-3; the D call in the table, TRBD2, was not verified against the DNA. TRBV21-1 is designated a pseudogene. The CDR3 is 17 amino acids. The DNA for the CDR3 is TGTGCCAGCAGCAGACATCCTAGCGGAAGCCGCACAGATACGCAGTATTTT. The encoded protein is CASSRHPSGSRTDTQYF.

The chain employs TRBV11-2 and TRBJ2-2; TRBD2 is a possible D gene (5 bases). The CDR3 has 16 residues. CDR1 and CDR2 (germline): SGHAT, FQNNGV. The V end was cut by 6 bases, the J end by 1 base, with 15 bases between. This chain's CDR3 is CASRNAGGGNTGELFF. CDR3 DNA: TGTGCCAGCAGGAATGCCGGCGGAGGGAACACCGGGGAGCTGTTTTTT.

The chain links TRBV29-1 to TRBJ1-1; no reliable D call. The CDR3 extends over 15 amino acids. The germline V gene has CDR1 SQVTM and CDR2 ANQGSEA. The V and J ends lost 5 bases and 1 base respectively, with 17 bases between them. The CDR3 DNA reads TGCAGCGTTCTTAAAGCATTGGCACAGAACACTGAAGCTTTCTTT. Amino acids: CSVLKALAQNTEAFF.

This clone was detected a few times. The V call is TRBV6-5, the J call TRBJ1-1; D not certain. This CDR3 is 13 amino acids long. V dropped 5 bases and J dropped 5 bases, with 12 bases sitting between them. Germline loops: CDR1 MNHEY, CDR2 SVGAGI. This chain's CDR3 is CASSPAQWTEAFF. The CDR3 DNA sequence: TGTGCCAGCAGTCCCGCCCAATGGACTGAAGCTTTCTTT.

J is TRBJ2-1 and V is TRBV7-9; possible D gene TRBD2, 6 bases. Germline V lookup: CDR1 SEHNR, CDR2 FQNEAQ (reference sequence). V was pared by 1 base and J by 8 bases, with 12 bases between. CDR3 size: 14 residues. CDR3 bases: TGTGCCAGCAGCTTAGAAGGTAGCGGCGATGAGCAGTTCTTC. Its protein is CASSLEGSGDEQFF.

The chain uses TRBV2 and TRBJ2-3, with 14 bases identical to TRBD2. Germline V gene data show CDR1 as SNHLY and CDR2 as FYNNEI. This CDR3 has 16 amino acids. The junction had 5 bases not matched to a gene; V was cut back by 3 bases and J by 6 bases. The CDR3 loop reads CASSEGLAGDRDTQYF. The CDR3 DNA is TGTGCCAGCAGTGAGGGACTAGCGGGGGATAGGGATACGCAGTATTTT.

This chain joins TRBV6-6 and TRBJ1-1; D call uncertain. CDR3 length: 11 residues. Germline values: CDR1 MNHNY, CDR2 SVGAGI (reference sequence). Trimming stripped 5 bases from V and 7 bases from J, with 8 bases between. In nucleotides, the CDR3 is TGTGCCAGCAGTCCACAAATTGAAGCTTTCTTT. This codes for CASSPQIEAFF.

This clone turned up a few times. This sequence joins TRBV7-9 and TRBJ2-3; D not certain. Trimming took off 1 base at V and 8 bases at J, with 10 bases between the two ends. Germline assignment: CDR1 SEHNR and CDR2 FQNEAQ (reference sequence). The CDR3 is made up of 13 amino acids. The CDR3 DNA reads TGTGCCAGCAGCTTAGGGATAACCCCTACGCAGTATTTT. As protein: CASSLGITPTQYF.

This clone was recorded only once. The chain recombines TRBV9 with TRBJ1-2, with unresolved D. From germline, CDR1 is SGDLS and CDR2 YYNGEE. This CDR3 is built from 13 residues. V lost 0 bases, J lost 4 bases, and 7 bases lay in between. CDR3 nucleotides: TGTGCCAGCAGCGTAGACGGCCTCTATGGCTACACCTTC. Translated, it gives CASSVDGLYGYTF.

This chain uses TRBV19 with TRBJ2-6; TRBD1 is a possible D gene (6 bases). There are 16 residues in the CDR3. CDR1 and CDR2 from the germline V gene are LNHDA and SQIVND (reference sequence). The V end lost 6 bases, the J end lost 1 base, and 13 bases lay between the germline ends. The CDR3 DNA sequence: TGTGCCAGTAGGGAGCAGGGGAATTCTGGGGCCAACGTCCTGACTTTC. Translated, it gives CASREQGNSGANVLTF.

This chain joins TRBV30 and TRBJ1-4; D unclear. The V end lost 4 bases, the J end lost 1 base, and 7 bases lay between the germline ends. The CDR3 is made up of 13 amino acids. From germline, CDR1 is GTSNPN and CDR2 SVGIG (reference sequence). The CDR3 region is CAWMPGTNEKLFF. The CDR3 DNA reads TGTGCCTGGATGCCGGGAACTAATGAAAAACTGTTTTTT.

The chain couples TRBV7-9 to TRBJ1-1; a possible D gene is TRBD1 (6 bases). Trimming removed 3 bases at V and 4 bases at J, with 9 bases between. The CDR3 is 13 residues long. Germline V lookup: CDR1 SEHNR, CDR2 FQNEAQ (reference sequence). This chain's CDR3 is CASSFRGATEAFF. The CDR3 nucleotides are TGTGCCAGCAGCTTTAGGGGGGCCACTGAAGCTTTCTTT.